The T cell receptor beta chain described here comes from a study of CD8+ T cells in alopecia areata. Overall study context: A regimen of oral tofacitinib, 5 to 10 mg twice daily, was given to treated patients. Tofacitinib continued for 6 to 18 months and was then withheld for 6 months. Study-level points and caveats: In patients, TCRs were shared less clearly than in mice, and HLA may possibly be involved.

Investigators isolated RNA and reverse transcribed it into cDNA to act as the sequencing template. Profiling relied on immunoSEQ multiplex PCR, and the TCRdb table lists in-frame clones only, not all of them. The sample has fewer than 200,000 clones, about 63% seen once. Notes on this clone: Its antigen is still unknown. One end of the junction fails to match germline, which may point to a read error.

This specimen consisted of CD4+ T cells sorted from blood, obtained at week 0. The clonotype was recovered from a human donor with alopecia areata.

The CDR3 protein is CASSLTGAAGEKLFF. The DNA of the CDR3 is TGTGCTAGCAGCCTCACAGGGGCAGCGGGTGAAAAACTGTTTTTT. V and J are TRBV7-7 and TRBJ1-4, with 7 bases lining up with TRBD1. The CDR3 consists of 15 residues. Per the germline V gene, CDR1 is SSHAT and CDR2 is FNYEAQ (reference sequence).